The rows below give T cell receptor beta chains drawn from one sample of a study of beta chain features in type 1 diabetes. Here immunoSEQ multiplex PCR was the method, and the copy in TCRdb shows in-frame clones only, minus some. The sample lists roughly 400,000 clones; 8% to 10% were seen once. The specimen was central memory CD4+ T cells from blood. The receptors here all came from a man aged 25 to 45 with type 1 diabetes. Both conserved end residues are part of each CDR3. D genes are given only for firm matches. The listing skips clone size in some rows; elsewhere it reads once, few, many or a size class.

DNA	CDR3	length	J	size	V	D
TGTGCCAGCAGCCTAACGCCGTGGGGGGCTTTGAATGAGCAGTTCTTC	CASSLTPWGALNEQFF	16	TRBJ2-1	few	TRBV11-2	.
TGCAGCGTTGAAAGCCCGCAGGTCGGTAATGAGCAGTTCTTC	CSVESPQVGNEQFF	14	TRBJ2-1	.	TRBV29-1	.
TGTGCCAGCAGACCCTTCCCGACAGGGGGCTCCTACTATGGCTACACCTTC	CASRPFPTGGSYYGYTF	17	TRBJ1-2	.	TRBV28	TRBD1
TGTGCCAGTAGTATGCGTCAGGGGCTCACTGAAGCTTTCTTT	CASSMRQGLTEAFF	14	TRBJ1-1	.	TRBV19	.
TGTGCCATCAGTGTCGGAACAGGGGCCTCCTACGAGCAGTACTTC	CAISVGTGASYEQYF	15	TRBJ2-7	few	TRBV10-3	TRBD1
TGTGCCAGCAGCTTAGCAGAAGGGGACTATGGCTACACCTTC	CASSLAEGDYGYTF	14	TRBJ1-2	.	TRBV7-6	.
TGTGCCAGCACTTCGGGCCTCACGGGACTGTTTTTT	CASTSGLTGLFF	12	TRBJ1-4	many	TRBV28	.
TGCGCCAGCAGCGGACAGGGGGCAGATACGCAGTATTTT	CASSGQGADTQYF	13	TRBJ2-3	few	TRBV5-1	TRBD1
TGTGCCAGCAGTCAAAGGGACAGGGCTGGCTACACCTTC	CASSQRDRAGYTF	13	TRBJ1-2	.	TRBV6-1	TRBD1
TGTGCCAGCACCTACGGACAGGGAGGGGCCGGGGAGCTGTTTTTT	CASTYGQGGAGELFF	15	TRBJ2-2	.	TRBV28	.
TGTGCCAGCAATCTTGGGAACAGGGCCAATCAGCCCCAGCATTTT	CASNLGNRANQPQHF	15	TRBJ1-5	.	TRBV19	.
TGTGCCAGCAGACCAAGACTAGCGGGAGGGCAGACCCAGTACTTC	CASRPRLAGGQTQYF	15	TRBJ2-5	few	TRBV27	TRBD2
TGTGCCAGCAGTTCTGAACGACTAGCGGGAGTGAATGAGCAGTTCTTC	CASSSERLAGVNEQFF	16	TRBJ2-1	few	TRBV27	TRBD2
TGTGCCAGCAGCTTGGGACAGGGCGGTGGAGCTAATGAAAAACTGTTTTTT	CASSLGQGGGANEKLFF	17	TRBJ1-4	.	TRBV7-8	TRBD1
TGTGCCATCAGCCTAGAGGCACCTAACACTGAAGCTTTCTTT	CAISLEAPNTEAFF	14	TRBJ1-1	many	TRBV10-3	.
TGTGCCAGCAGCGTGGGGGTGAAGGCGGACTATGGCTACACCTTC	CASSVGVKADYGYTF	15	TRBJ1-2	.	TRBV9	.
TGCAGCGTTGGGGGGGTACAAGGCTACACCTTC	CSVGGVQGYTF	11	TRBJ1-2	.	TRBV29-1	.
TGTGCCAGCAGCCTAGACGCCTGGGGACAGATGAATAATGAGCAGTTCTTC	CASSLDAWGQMNNEQFF	17	TRBJ2-1	few	TRBV14	TRBD1
TGCGCCAGCAGCTTAGCGGAAGGGGTTCGGACCGGGGAGCTGTTTTTT	CASSLAEGVRTGELFF	16	TRBJ2-2	few	TRBV5-1	.
TGTGCCAGCAGTCCCCGGACAGCCAGCTCCTACAATGAGCAGTTCTTC	CASSPRTASSYNEQFF	16	TRBJ2-1	.	TRBV28	.
TGTGCCAGCAGTTACGGGACAGATTCCTATGGCTACACCTTC	CASSYGTDSYGYTF	14	TRBJ1-2	few	TRBV6-6	TRBD1
TGTGCCAGCAGCTTAAACAACATTAACACTGAAGCTTTCTTT	CASSLNNINTEAFF	14	TRBJ1-1	.	TRBV11-3	.
TGTGCCAGCAGAACTCAGGGTTCAACCTACGAGCAGTACTTC	CASRTQGSTYEQYF	14	TRBJ2-7	once	TRBV28	.
TGCAGCGCGACAGGAACTAATGAAAAACTGTTTTTT	CSATGTNEKLFF	12	TRBJ1-4	.	TRBV29-1	.
TGTGCCAGCAGCTTGAACAGGGGGCGCGACACTGAAGCTTTCTTT	CASSLNRGRDTEAFF	15	TRBJ1-1	few	TRBV5-7	TRBD1
TGTGCCAGCAGCTCACAGGCCTCTGGGGCCAACGTCCTGACTTTC	CASSSQASGANVLTF	15	TRBJ2-6	.	TRBV7-2	.
TGTGCCAGCAGCCAAGACTACCAGGAGACCCAGTACTTC	CASSQDYQETQYF	13	TRBJ2-5	.	TRBV7-9	.
TGTGCCAGCAGTGATGATAGGGGACAACCTCCAGATACGCAGTATTTT	CASSDDRGQPPDTQYF	16	TRBJ2-3	.	TRBV2	.
TGTGCCAGCAGCTTCAGGGAGTCGGGCACTGAAGCTTTCTTT	CASSFRESGTEAFF	14	TRBJ1-1	many	TRBV7-9	.
TGTGCCAGCAGATATGACAGCAATCAGCCCCAGCATTTT	CASRYDSNQPQHF	13	TRBJ1-5	.	TRBV2	.
TGTGCCAGCAGCGTAGTGGGGACTAGCGGGAGTTTTTCCAATGAGCAGTTCTTC	CASSVVGTSGSFSNEQFF	18	TRBJ2-1	.	TRBV9	TRBD2
TGCGCCAGCAGCTTGGATATGGGATCAGAGACCCAGTACTTC	CASSLDMGSETQYF	14	TRBJ2-5	.	TRBV5-1	.
TGTGCCAGCAGTAGAGGGTTATCCCACTATGGCTACACCTTC	CASSRGLSHYGYTF	14	TRBJ1-2	few	TRBV25-1	.
TGTGCCAGCAGCTTAGAGCAGGGGGTTGGAGCTTTCTTT	CASSLEQGVGAFF	13	TRBJ1-1	many	TRBV7-6	TRBD1
TGCGCCAGCAGCCTCAGTACAGATACGCAGTATTTT	CASSLSTDTQYF	12	TRBJ2-3	few	TRBV5-1	.
TGTGCCATCAGCGCTAACCGGGGGAGGAGTAGCTCCTACGAGCAGTACTTC	CAISANRGRSSSYEQYF	17	TRBJ2-7	few	TRBV10-3	.
TGCGCCAGCAGCGGGACAGGGAGCCACCGAGCTTTCTTT	CASSGTGSHRAFF	13	TRBJ1-1	.	TRBV5-1	TRBD1
TGTGCCAGCAGCTTGGCGGGGAAAGAGACCCAGTACTTC	CASSLAGKETQYF	13	TRBJ2-5	.	TRBV5-4	.
TGTGCCAGTAGTAAGGAGAACACCTACGAGCAGTACTTC	CASSKENTYEQYF	13	TRBJ2-7	few	TRBV19	.
TGTGCCAGCAGCTCAGCCCCCCCCGAGCAGTACTTC	CASSSAPPEQYF	12	TRBJ2-7	few	TRBV7-2	.
TGTGCCAGCAGCCCGAACCTCGACAGATCCGGAAAACTGTTTTTT	CASSPNLDRSGKLFF	15	TRBJ1-4	many	TRBV9	.
TGTGCCAGCAGCTTGGGGACAGGGGATTTACCCTACGAGCAGTACTTC	CASSLGTGDLPYEQYF	16	TRBJ2-7	.	TRBV5-4	TRBD1
TGTGCCAGCAGCTTAGGGGGAGAGATCAATGAGCAGTTCTTC	CASSLGGEINEQFF	14	TRBJ2-1	many	TRBV7-9	.
TGTGCCAGCAGCCGGAATACAGGGGGCCCCCCCCGCGAGCAGTACTTC	CASSRNTGGPPREQYF	16	TRBJ2-7	few	TRBV27	TRBD1
TGTGCCAGTAGTATAGTAGCCCATGGGGATGAGCAGTTCTTC	CASSIVAHGDEQFF	14	TRBJ2-1	.	TRBV19	.
TGTGCCAGCGGCCACGTATCATACGAGCAGTACTTC	CASGHVSYEQYF	12	TRBJ2-7	.	TRBV6-1	.
TGTGCCAGTAGCAAACTAGCGGGAGTCCCCTCCTACGAGCAGTACTTC	CASSKLAGVPSYEQYF	16	TRBJ2-7	once	TRBV19	TRBD2
TGTGCCAGCAGCTTAGCGGGGGGCCGGACCGGGGAGCTGTTTTTT	CASSLAGGRTGELFF	15	TRBJ2-2	few	TRBV7-9	.
TGTGCCAGCGGTAACAGGGGGGATCTCTACGAGCAGTACTTC	CASGNRGDLYEQYF	14	TRBJ2-7	.	TRBV6-5	TRBD1